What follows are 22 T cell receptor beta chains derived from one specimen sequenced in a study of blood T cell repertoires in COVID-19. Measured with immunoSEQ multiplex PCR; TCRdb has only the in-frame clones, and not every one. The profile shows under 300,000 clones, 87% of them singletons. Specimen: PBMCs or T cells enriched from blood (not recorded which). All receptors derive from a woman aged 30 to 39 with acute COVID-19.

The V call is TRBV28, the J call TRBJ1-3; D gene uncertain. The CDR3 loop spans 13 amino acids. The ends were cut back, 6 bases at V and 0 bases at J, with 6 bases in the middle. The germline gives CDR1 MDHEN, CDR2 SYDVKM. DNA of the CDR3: TGTGCCAGCAGACAGAACTCTGGAAACACCATATATTTT. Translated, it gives CASRQNSGNTIYF. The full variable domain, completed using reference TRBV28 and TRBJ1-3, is DVKVTQSSRYLVKRTGEKVFLECVQDMDHENMFWYRQDPGLGLRLIYFSYDVKMKEKGDIPEGYSVSREKKERFSLILESASTNQTSMYLCASRQNSGNTIYFGEGSWLTVV.

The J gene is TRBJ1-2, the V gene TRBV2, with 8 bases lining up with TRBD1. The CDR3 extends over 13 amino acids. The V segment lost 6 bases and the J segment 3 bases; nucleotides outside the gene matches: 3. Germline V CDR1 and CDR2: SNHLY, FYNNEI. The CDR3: CASRDRAYYGYTF. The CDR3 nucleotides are TGTGCCAGCAGGGACAGGGCTTACTATGGCTACACCTTC. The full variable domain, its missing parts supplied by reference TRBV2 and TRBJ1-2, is EPEVTQTPSHQVTQMGQEVILRCVPISNHLYFYWYRQILGQKVEFLVSFYNNEISEKSEIFDDQFSVERPDGSNFTLKIRSTKLEDSAMYFCASRDRAYYGYTFGSGTRLTVV.

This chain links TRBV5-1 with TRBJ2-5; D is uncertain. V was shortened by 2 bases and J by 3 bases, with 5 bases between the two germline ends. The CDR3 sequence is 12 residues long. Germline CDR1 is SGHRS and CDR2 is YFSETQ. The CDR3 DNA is TGCGCCAGCAGCTTTAATGAAGAGACCCAGTACTTC. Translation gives CASSFNEETQYF.

CDR3 protein: CASSGTGARGEQYF. The DNA of the CDR3 is TGTGCCAGTAGTGGGACAGGGGCCAGGGGAGAGCAGTACTTC. The gene calls are TRBV19 and TRBJ2-7, with TRBD1 matching over 10 bases. The CDR3 sequence is 14 residues long. With 5 bases clipped from V and 7 bases from J, the junction kept 8 bases outside the gene matches. The V gene's germline CDR1 is LNHDA and CDR2 SQIVND (reference sequence).

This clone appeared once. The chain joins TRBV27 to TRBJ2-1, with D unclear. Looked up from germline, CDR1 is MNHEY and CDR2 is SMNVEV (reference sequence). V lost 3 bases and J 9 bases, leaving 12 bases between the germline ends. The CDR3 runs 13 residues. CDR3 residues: CASSLGQSGEQFF. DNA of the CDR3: TGTGCCAGCAGTTTGGGTCAGTCAGGTGAGCAGTTCTTC.

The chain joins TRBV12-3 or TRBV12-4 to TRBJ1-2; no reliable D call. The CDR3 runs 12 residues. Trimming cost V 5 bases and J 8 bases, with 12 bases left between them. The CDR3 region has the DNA TGTGCCAGCAGTCCTTTTATGGAGGGCTACACCTTC. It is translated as CASSPFMEGYTF.

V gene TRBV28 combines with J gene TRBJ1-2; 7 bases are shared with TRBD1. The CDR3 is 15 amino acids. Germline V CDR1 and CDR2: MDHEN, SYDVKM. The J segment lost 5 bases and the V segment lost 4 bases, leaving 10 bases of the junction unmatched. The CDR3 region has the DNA TGTGCCAGCAGTTCCCCCGACAGGGTTCGGTATGGCTACACCTTC. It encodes CASSSPDRVRYGYTF.

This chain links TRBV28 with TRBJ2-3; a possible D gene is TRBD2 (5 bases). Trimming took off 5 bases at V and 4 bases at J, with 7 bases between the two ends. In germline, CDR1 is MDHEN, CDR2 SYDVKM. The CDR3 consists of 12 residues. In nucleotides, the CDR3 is TGTGCCAGCAGTGGGAGCGCAGATACGCAGTATTTT. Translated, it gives CASSGSADTQYF.

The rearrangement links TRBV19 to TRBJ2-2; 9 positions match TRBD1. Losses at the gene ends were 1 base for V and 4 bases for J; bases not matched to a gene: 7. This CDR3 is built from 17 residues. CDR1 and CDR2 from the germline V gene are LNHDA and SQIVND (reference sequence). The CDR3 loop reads CASSIVRTGVLTGELFF. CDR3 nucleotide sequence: TGTGCCAGTAGTATAGTGCGGACAGGGGTGCTCACCGGGGAGCTGTTTTTT.

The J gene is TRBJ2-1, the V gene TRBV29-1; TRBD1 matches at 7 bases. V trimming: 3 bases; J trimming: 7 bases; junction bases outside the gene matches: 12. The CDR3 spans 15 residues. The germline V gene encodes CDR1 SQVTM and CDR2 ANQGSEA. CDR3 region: CSVDGGQHLGNEQFF. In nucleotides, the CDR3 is TGCAGCGTTGATGGGGGACAGCACCTGGGTAATGAGCAGTTCTTC.

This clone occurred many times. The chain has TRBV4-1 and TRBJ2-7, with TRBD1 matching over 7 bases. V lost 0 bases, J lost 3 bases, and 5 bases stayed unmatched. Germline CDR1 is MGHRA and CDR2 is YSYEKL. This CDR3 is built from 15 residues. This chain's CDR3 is CASSQETGSNYEQYF. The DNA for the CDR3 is TGCGCCAGCAGCCAAGAGACAGGGAGTAACTACGAGCAGTACTTC.

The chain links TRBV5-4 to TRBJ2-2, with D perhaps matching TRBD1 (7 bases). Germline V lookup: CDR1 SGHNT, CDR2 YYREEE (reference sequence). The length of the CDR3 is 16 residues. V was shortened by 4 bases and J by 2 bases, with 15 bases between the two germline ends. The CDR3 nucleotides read TGTGCCAGCAGCCTGGAGGGACAGCCAAACACCGGGGAGCTGTTTTTT. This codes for CASSLEGQPNTGELFF.

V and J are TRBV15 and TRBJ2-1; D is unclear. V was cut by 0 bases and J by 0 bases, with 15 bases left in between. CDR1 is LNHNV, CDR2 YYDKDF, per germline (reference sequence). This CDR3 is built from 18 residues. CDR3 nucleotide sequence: TGTGCCACCAGCAGAGATTCGCCTAACGGGTACTCCTACAATGAGCAGTTCTTC. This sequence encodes CATSRDSPNGYSYNEQFF.

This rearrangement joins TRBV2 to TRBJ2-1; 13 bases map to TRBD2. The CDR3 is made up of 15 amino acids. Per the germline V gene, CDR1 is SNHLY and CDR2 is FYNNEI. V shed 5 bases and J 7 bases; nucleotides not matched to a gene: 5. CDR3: CASSTGTSGKNEQFF. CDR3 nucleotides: TGTGCCAGCAGTACCGGGACTAGCGGGAAGAATGAGCAGTTCTTC.

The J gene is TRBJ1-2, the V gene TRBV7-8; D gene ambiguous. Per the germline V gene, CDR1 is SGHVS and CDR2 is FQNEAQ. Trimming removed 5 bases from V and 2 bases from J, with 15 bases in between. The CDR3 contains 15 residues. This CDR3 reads CASSELGAGNYGYTF. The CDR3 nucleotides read TGTGCCAGCAGCGAATTAGGCGCGGGGAACTATGGCTACACCTTC.

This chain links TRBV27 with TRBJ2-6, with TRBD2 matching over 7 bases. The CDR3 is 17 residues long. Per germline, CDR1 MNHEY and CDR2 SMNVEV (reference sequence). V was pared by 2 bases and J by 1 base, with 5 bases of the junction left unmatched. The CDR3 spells CASSLGGVGSGANVLTF. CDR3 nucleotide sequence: TGTGCCAGCAGTTTAGGGGGGGTAGGGTCTGGGGCCAACGTCCTGACTTTC.

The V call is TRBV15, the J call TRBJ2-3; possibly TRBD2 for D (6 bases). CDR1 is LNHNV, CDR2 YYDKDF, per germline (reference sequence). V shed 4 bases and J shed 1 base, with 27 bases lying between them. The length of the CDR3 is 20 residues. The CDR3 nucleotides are TGTGCCACCAGCACCCCCCAATTTTATCGGGGGAGGTCGGGCACAGATACGCAGTATTTT. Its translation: CATSTPQFYRGRSGTDTQYF.

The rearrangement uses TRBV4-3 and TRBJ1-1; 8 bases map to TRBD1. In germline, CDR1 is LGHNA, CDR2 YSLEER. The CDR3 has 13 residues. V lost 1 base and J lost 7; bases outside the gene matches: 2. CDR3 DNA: TGCGCCAGCAGCCAAGCAGGACAGGGTGAAGCTTTCTTT. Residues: CASSQAGQGEAFF.

CDR3 residues: CASSSASGKRETQYF. Here the CDR3 DNA reads TGTGCCAGCAGTTCGGCTAGCGGGAAACGAGAGACCCAGTACTTC. The gene calls are TRBV28 and TRBJ2-5; 9 bases fit TRBD2. V was pared by 4 bases and J by 4 bases, with 7 bases of the junction left unmatched. Germline V lookup: CDR1 MDHEN, CDR2 SYDVKM. CDR3 length: 15 amino acids.

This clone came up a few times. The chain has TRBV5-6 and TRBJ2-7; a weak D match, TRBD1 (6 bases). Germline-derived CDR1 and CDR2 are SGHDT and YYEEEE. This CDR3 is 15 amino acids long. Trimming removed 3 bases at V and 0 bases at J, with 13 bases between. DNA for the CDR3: TGTGCCAGCAGCTGGTCGACAGGCAGCTCCTACGAGCAGTACTTC. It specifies CASSWSTGSSYEQYF. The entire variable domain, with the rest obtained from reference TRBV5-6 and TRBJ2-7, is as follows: DAGVTQSPTHLIKTRGQQVTLRCSPKSGHDTVSWYQQALGQGPQFIFQYYEEEERQRGNFPDRFSGHQFPNYSSELNVNALLLGDSALYLCASSWSTGSSYEQYFGPGTRLTVT.

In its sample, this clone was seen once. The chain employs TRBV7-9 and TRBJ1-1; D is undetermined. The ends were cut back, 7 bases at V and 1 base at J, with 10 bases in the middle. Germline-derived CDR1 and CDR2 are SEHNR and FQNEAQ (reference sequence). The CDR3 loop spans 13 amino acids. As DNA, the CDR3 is TGTGCCAGCAATCCGGGTCGGAACACTGAAGCTTTCTTT. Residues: CASNPGRNTEAFF.

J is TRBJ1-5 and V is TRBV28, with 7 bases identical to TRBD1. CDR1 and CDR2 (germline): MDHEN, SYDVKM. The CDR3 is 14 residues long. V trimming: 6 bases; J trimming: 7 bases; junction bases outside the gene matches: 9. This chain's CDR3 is CASRRNQGDQPQHF. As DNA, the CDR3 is TGTGCCAGCAGACGCAATCAGGGGGACCAGCCCCAGCATTTT.